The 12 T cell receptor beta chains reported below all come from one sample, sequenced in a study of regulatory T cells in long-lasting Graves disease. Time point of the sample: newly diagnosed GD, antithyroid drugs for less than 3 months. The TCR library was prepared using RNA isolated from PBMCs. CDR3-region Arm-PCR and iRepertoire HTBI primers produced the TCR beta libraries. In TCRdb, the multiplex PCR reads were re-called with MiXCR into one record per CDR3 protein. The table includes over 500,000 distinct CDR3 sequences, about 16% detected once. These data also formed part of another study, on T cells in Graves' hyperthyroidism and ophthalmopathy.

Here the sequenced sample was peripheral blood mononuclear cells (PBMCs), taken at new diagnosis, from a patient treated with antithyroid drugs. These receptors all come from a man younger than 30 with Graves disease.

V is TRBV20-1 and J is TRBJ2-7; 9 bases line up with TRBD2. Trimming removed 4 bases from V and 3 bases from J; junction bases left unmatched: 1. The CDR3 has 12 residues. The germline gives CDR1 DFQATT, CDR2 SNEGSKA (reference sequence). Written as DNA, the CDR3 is TGCAGTGCTACTAGCGGGGTCTACGAGCAGTACTTC. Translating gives CSATSGVYEQYF.

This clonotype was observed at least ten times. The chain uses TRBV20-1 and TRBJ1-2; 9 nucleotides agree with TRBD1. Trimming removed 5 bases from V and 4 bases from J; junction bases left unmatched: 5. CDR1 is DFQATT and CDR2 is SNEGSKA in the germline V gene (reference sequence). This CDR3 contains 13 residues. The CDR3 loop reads CSAGGDRAYGYTF. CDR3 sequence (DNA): TGCAGTGCTGGCGGGGACAGGGCCTATGGCTACACCTTC.

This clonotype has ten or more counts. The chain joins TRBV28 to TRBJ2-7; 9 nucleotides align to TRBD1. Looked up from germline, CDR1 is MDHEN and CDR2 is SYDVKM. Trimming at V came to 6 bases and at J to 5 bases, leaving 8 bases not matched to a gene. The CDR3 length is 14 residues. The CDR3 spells CASSDPGQGDEQYF. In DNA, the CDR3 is TGTGCCAGCAGCGATCCGGGACAGGGTGACGAGCAGTACTTC.

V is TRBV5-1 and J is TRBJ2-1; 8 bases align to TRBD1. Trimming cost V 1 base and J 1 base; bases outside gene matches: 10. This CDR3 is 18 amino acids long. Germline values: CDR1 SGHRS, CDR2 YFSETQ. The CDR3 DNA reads TGCGCCAGCAGCTTGACAGGGTGGAGGACAGGGTCCTACAATGAGCAGTTCTTC. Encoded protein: CASSLTGWRTGSYNEQFF.

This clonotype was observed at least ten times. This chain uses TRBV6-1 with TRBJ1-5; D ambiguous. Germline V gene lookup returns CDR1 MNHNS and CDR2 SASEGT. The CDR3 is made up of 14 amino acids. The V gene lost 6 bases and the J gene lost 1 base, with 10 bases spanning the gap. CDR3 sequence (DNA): TGTGCCAGCAGGAGATCGGGGAGCAATCAGCCCCAGCATTTT. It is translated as CASRRSGSNQPQHF.

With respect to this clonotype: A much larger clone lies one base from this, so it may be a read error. CDR3 in amino acids: CASSRQGLLKSEQYF. DNA for the CDR3: TGTGCCAGCAGCCGACAGGGGCTGCTTAAGAGTGAGCAGTACTTC. J is TRBJ2-7 and V is TRBV7-2, with 8 bases that match TRBD1. With V trimmed by 5 bases and J by 7 bases, 13 bases remained unmatched. The CDR3 consists of 15 residues. Germline V gene sequence: CDR1 SGHTA, CDR2 FQGNSA. Variable domain in full (rest from reference TRBV7-2 and TRBJ2-7): GAGVSQSPSNKVTEKGKDVELRCDPISGHTALYWYRQSLGQGLEFLIYFQGNSAPDKSGLPSDRFSAERTGGSVSTLTIQRTQQEDSAVYLCASSRQGLLKSEQYFGPGTRLTVT.

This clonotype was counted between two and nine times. This CDR3 reads CSARATGGNEKLFF. CDR3 bases: TGCAGTGCTAGGGCGACAGGGGGCAATGAAAAACTGTTTTTT. The V gene is TRBV20-1, the J gene TRBJ1-4, with TRBD1 identical over 10 bases. J gave up 5 bases and V 3 bases, and 3 bases lay outside the gene matches. The CDR3 contains 14 residues. Germline V CDR1 and CDR2: DFQATT, SNEGSKA (reference sequence).

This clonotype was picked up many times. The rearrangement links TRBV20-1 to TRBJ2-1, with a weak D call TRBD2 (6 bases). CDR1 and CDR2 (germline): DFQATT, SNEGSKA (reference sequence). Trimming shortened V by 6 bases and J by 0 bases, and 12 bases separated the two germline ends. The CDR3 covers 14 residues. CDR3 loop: CSATLAASYNEQFF. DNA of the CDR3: TGCAGTGCCACCTTAGCGGCCTCCTACAATGAGCAGTTCTTC.

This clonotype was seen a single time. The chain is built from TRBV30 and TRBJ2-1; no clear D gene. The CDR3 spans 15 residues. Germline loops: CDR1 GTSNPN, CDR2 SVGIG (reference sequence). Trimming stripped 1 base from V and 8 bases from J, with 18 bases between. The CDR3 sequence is CAWSGSVGPGYEQFF. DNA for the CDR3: TGTGCCTGGAGTGGATCGGTAGGCCCGGGCTATGAGCAGTTCTTC.

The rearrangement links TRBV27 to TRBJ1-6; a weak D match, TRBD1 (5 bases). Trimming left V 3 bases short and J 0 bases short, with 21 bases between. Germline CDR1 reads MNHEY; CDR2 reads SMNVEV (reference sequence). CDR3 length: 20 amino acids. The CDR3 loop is CASSFRVQQRGSSYNSPLHF. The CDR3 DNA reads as TGTGCCAGCAGTTTCAGGGTTCAACAGCGAGGAAGCTCCTATAATTCACCCCTCCACTTT.

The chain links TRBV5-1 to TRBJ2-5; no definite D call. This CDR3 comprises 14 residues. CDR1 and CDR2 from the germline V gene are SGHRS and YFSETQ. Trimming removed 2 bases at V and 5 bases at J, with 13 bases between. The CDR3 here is CASSLFGSEETQYF. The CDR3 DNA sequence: TGCGCCAGCAGCTTATTTGGGTCGGAGGAGACCCAGTACTTC.

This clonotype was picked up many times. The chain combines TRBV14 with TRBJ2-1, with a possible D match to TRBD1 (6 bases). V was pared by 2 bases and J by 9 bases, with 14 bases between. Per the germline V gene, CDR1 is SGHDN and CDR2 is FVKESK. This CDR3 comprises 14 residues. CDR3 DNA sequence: TGTGCCAGCAGCCAAACGACCGAAGGGGGTGAGCAGTTCTTC. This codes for CASSQTTEGGEQFF.